This T cell receptor (beta chain) was retrieved from a study of blood T cell repertoires in COVID-19. Study-level background: Acute and convalescent COVID-19 specimens originated in the United States, Italy and Spain. PBMCs, B-cell-depleted T cells, or T cells provided the cDNA or gDNA that made up the material.

The assay was immunoSEQ multiplex PCR, and TCRdb's table has in-frame clones only and misses some. The sample lists about 16,000 clones, about four fifths occurring once. V lost 3 bases and J lost 4; bases outside the gene matches: 8. The CDR3 loop spans 16 amino acids. Germline CDR1 SGHRS, CDR2 YFSETQ. This TCR was sampled from a woman in her 70s with active COVID-19. The specimen was peripheral blood. The chain combines TRBV5-1 with TRBJ2-3; 10 bases fit TRBD1. The CDR3, as DNA: TGCGCCAGCAGCTGGCCGGGACAGGGGAAGGCAGATACGCAGTATTTT. Its protein is CASSWPGQGKADTQYF. The full variable domain, its missing parts supplied by reference TRBV5-1 and TRBJ2-3, is KAGVTQTPRYLIKTRGQQVTLSCSPISGHRSVSWYQQTPGQGLQFLFEYFSETQRNKGNFPGRFSGRQFSNSRSEMNVSTLELGDSALYLCASSWPGQGKADTQYFGPGTRLTVL.